The 28 T cell receptor beta chains below all came from one sample that was sequenced in a study of blood T cell repertoires in COVID-19. Libraries were prepared by immunoSEQ multiplex PCR; TCRdb keeps only in-frame clonotypes and omits some of them. This table has approximately 270,000 clones, 70% to 90% appearing once. The sample taken for sequencing was peripheral blood. The receptor source for this set is a man younger than 35 with active or convalescent COVID-19.

This chain connects TRBV10-3 to TRBJ1-3; TRBD1 matches at 10 bases. The CDR3 length is 17 residues. Germline V lookup: CDR1 ENHRY, CDR2 SYGVKD. The V and J ends lost 4 bases and 0 bases, in that order; junction bases with no gene match: 6. In DNA, the CDR3 is TGTGCCATCAGTGGTGGGACAGGGGCGATCTCTGGAAACACCATATATTTT. It specifies CAISGGTGAISGNTIYF.

V usage is TRBV27 and J usage is TRBJ2-7, with D possibly TRBD2 on 5 matching bases. V was trimmed by 6 bases and J by 5 bases, leaving 23 bases between them. The CDR3 is made up of 16 amino acids. Germline V gives CDR1 MNHEY, CDR2 SMNVEV (reference sequence). The CDR3 here is CASSLNSGELTHEQYF. CDR3 DNA: TGTGCCAGCAGCTTGAACAGCGGCGAGCTTACACACGAGCAGTACTTC.

Comment on this clone: An end of the junction differs from the germline gene, which may be a read error. The DNA of the CDR3 is TGCGCCAGCGGTGAGGTCCGAGCCTACGAGCAGTACTTC. Translating gives CASGEVRAYEQYF. This rearrangement joins TRBV10-1 to TRBJ2-7; D remains unclear. Germline V gives CDR1 WNHNN, CDR2 SYGVQD (reference sequence). The CDR3 is made up of 13 amino acids.

The rearrangement uses TRBV3-1 (or the pseudogene TRBV3-2) and TRBJ1-6; 9 nucleotides agree with TRBD1. Germline V gene sequence: CDR1 LGHDT, CDR2 YNNKEL (reference sequence). This CDR3 has 15 amino acids. After removal of 4 bases from V and 11 bases from J, the junction contained 9 bases not matched to a gene. CDR3 DNA sequence: TGTGCCAGCAGCCCGAGGGACAGGGATAGGGCACCCCTCCACTTT. This sequence encodes CASSPRDRDRAPLHF.

The chain couples TRBV5-1 to TRBJ2-1, with 15 bases aligning to TRBD2. There are 19 residues in the CDR3. Germline V CDR1 and CDR2: SGHRS, YFSETQ. V trimming: 4 bases; J trimming: 0 bases; junction bases outside the gene matches: 8. CDR3 amino acids: CASSPGLAGGLSSYNEQFF. In DNA, the CDR3 is TGCGCCAGCAGCCCGGGACTAGCGGGGGGACTTAGCTCCTACAATGAGCAGTTCTTC.

In DNA form, the CDR3 reads TGTGCCAGCAGCTTAGCGCAGGCCGGTTTAGCTAACTATGGCTACACCTTC. As protein: CASSLAQAGLANYGYTF. The chain joins TRBV7-8 to TRBJ1-2, with no clear D. V shed 0 bases and J shed 0 bases, with 14 bases lying between them. The CDR3 sequence is 17 residues long. Germline CDR1 reads SGHVS; CDR2 reads FQNEAQ. Looking up the rest from reference TRBV7-8 and TRBJ1-2 gives the full variable domain: GAGVSQSPRYKVAKRGQDVALRCDPISGHVSLFWYQQALGQGPEFLTYFQNEAQLDKSGLPSDRFFAERPEGSVSTLKIQRTQQEDSAVYLCASSLAQAGLANYGYTFGSGTRLTVV.

The chain uses TRBV3-1 (or the pseudogene TRBV3-2) and TRBJ2-5; the match to TRBD2 covers 8 bases. CDR3 length: 13 residues. J lost 5 bases, V lost 5 bases, and 4 bases had no gene match. Germline CDR1 is LGHDT and CDR2 is YNNKEL (reference sequence). The CDR3 sequence: CASSGGGPETQYF. CDR3 coding DNA: TGTGCCAGCAGCGGCGGGGGGCCGGAGACCCAGTACTTC.

V usage is TRBV19 and J usage is TRBJ1-5; D perhaps matches TRBD1 (6 bases). The CDR3 totals 19 residues. The germline gives CDR1 LNHDA, CDR2 SQIVND (reference sequence). V lost 6 bases, J lost 2 bases, and 26 bases lay in between. The CDR3 sequence is CASSLFTLTGGPGNQPQHF. CDR3 in DNA: TGTGCCAGTAGCCTCTTTACTCTTACGGGGGGCCCGGGCAATCAGCCCCAGCATTTT.

The CDR3 nucleotides are TGTGCCAGCAGCGTGACAGGGGACACCATATATTTT. Translating it yields CASSVTGDTIYF. This chain joins TRBV7-9 and TRBJ1-3, with 8 bases aligning to TRBD1. The CDR3 runs 12 residues. J was trimmed by 8 bases and V by 5 bases; bases with no gene match: 2. The germline V gene encodes CDR1 SEHNR and CDR2 FQNEAQ (reference sequence). Full variable domain (outside the CDR3, taken from reference TRBV7-9 and TRBJ1-3): DTGVSQNPRHKITKRGQNVTFRCDPISEHNRLYWYRQTLGQGPEFLTYFQNEAQLEKSRLLSDRFSAERPKGSFSTLEIQRTEQGDSAMYLCASSVTGDTIYFGEGSWLTVV.

This clone was observed a handful of times. This rearrangement joins TRBV19 to TRBJ2-5; possible D gene TRBD1, 5 bases. The V end was cut by 5 bases, the J end by 5 bases, with 12 bases between. CDR1 is LNHDA and CDR2 is SQIVND in the germline V gene (reference sequence). This CDR3 has 13 residues. In DNA form, the CDR3 reads TGTGCCAGTAGTTACCCAGCAGGGGAGACCCAGTACTTC. It is translated as CASSYPAGETQYF.

A single count supports this clone. The V and J genes are TRBV4-3 and TRBJ2-1; the match to TRBD2 covers 14 bases. Losses at the gene ends were 4 bases for V and 5 bases for J; bases not matched to a gene: 7. Germline CDR1 and CDR2: LGHNA and YSLEER. This CDR3 region has 17 residues. CDR3 amino acids: CASSLLPGLAGDNEQFF. In DNA, the CDR3 is TGCGCCAGCAGCCTGCTGCCGGGACTAGCGGGGGACAATGAGCAGTTCTTC.

The chain couples TRBV6-5 to TRBJ2-7; TRBD2 is a possible D gene (6 bases). The CDR3 has 15 amino acids. CDR1 is MNHEY and CDR2 is SVGAGI in the germline V gene. The ends were cut back, 7 bases at V and 2 bases at J, with 18 bases in the middle. CDR3 nucleotide sequence: TGTGCCAGCAACTTCCATGGAGGGAGAACCTACGAGCAGTACTTC. This codes for CASNFHGGRTYEQYF.

This sequence joins TRBV5-1 and TRBJ1-2; D perhaps matches TRBD1 (5 bases). This CDR3 spans 14 amino acids. V lost 4 bases and J lost 5, with 15 bases in between. Germline CDR1 and CDR2: SGHRS and YFSETQ. Here the CDR3 DNA reads TGCGCCAGCAGCCCGCAAGACAGCTTTTATGGCTACACCTTC. This encodes CASSPQDSFYGYTF.

The CDR3 DNA is TGTGCCAGCAGTGAATCACCTCGAGACCCTACAGGTGGGCGCACAGATACGCAGTATTTT. It yields the protein CASSESPRDPTGGRTDTQYF. The chain joins TRBV2 to TRBJ2-3; D may be TRBD1 (5 bases). CDR1 is SNHLY, CDR2 FYNNEI, per germline. The CDR3 length is 20 residues. Trimming removed 2 bases at V and 1 base at J, with 25 bases between.

The genes are TRBV18 and TRBJ2-7, with TRBD1 identical over 7 bases. Germline V gives CDR1 KGHSH, CDR2 LQKENI. This CDR3 comprises 14 residues. Unmatched junction bases numbered 8, after V lost 3 bases and J lost 6 bases. CDR3 protein: CASSPYRQGREQYF. The CDR3, as DNA: TGTGCCAGCTCACCTTATCGACAGGGCCGCGAGCAGTACTTC.

This clone was recorded a few times. The chain combines TRBV19 with TRBJ1-2; D may be TRBD1 (5 bases). V dropped 4 bases and J dropped 7 bases, with 13 bases sitting between them. Looked up from germline, CDR1 is LNHDA and CDR2 is SQIVND (reference sequence). This CDR3 is 13 amino acids long. The CDR3 protein is CASSTSTRGGYTF. CDR3 coding DNA: TGTGCCAGTAGTACCTCAACAAGGGGTGGCTACACCTTC.

This sequence joins TRBV2 and TRBJ2-5, with TRBD1 matching over 9 bases. The V segment lost 11 bases and the J segment 1 base; nucleotides outside the gene matches: 2. Germline values: CDR1 SNHLY, CDR2 FYNNEI. The CDR3 spans 12 residues. Here the CDR3 DNA reads TGTGCCTCGGGACAGGGCCAAGAGACCCAGTACTTC. Residues: CASGQGQETQYF.

The gene calls are TRBV29-1 and TRBJ2-2; D may be TRBD2 (5 bases). The germline V gene encodes CDR1 SQVTM and CDR2 ANQGSEA. The CDR3 has 13 amino acids. Deletions cut 5 bases from V and 8 bases from J, with 15 bases between. The CDR3 spells CSVRPGGRGELFF. The CDR3 DNA is TGCAGCGTTAGGCCTGGTGGGAGAGGGGAGCTGTTTTTT.

This sequence joins TRBV7-2 and TRBJ2-5, with TRBD1 matching 8 bases. The ends lost 1 base at V and 3 bases at J; junction bases unmatched: 4. The CDR3 sequence is 15 residues long. CDR1 and CDR2 (germline): SGHTA, FQGNSA. The CDR3 region has the DNA TGTGCCAGCAGCTTAGGCGGACAGGGCAAAGAGACCCAGTACTTC. Protein sequence: CASSLGGQGKETQYF.

The V call is TRBV28, the J call TRBJ2-1; D ambiguous. Germline CDR1 MDHEN, CDR2 SYDVKM. This CDR3 has 13 amino acids. V lost 5 bases, J lost 1 base, and 6 bases lay in between. CDR3 loop: CASSERSYNEQFF. In DNA, the CDR3 is TGTGCCAGCAGTGAGAGGTCCTACAATGAGCAGTTCTTC.

The chain uses TRBV3-1 (or the pseudogene TRBV3-2) and TRBJ1-1; 7 positions match TRBD1. This CDR3 has 15 residues. V trimming: 2 bases; J trimming: 1 base; junction bases outside the gene matches: 4. Germline values: CDR1 LGHDT, CDR2 YNNKEL (reference sequence). The CDR3 spells CASSQTQGWNTEAFF. The CDR3 DNA is TGTGCCAGCAGCCAAACACAGGGGTGGAACACTGAAGCTTTCTTT.

The rearrangement uses TRBV24-1 and TRBJ2-2; 7 nucleotides match TRBD1. The CDR3 contains 16 residues. The V and J ends lost 9 bases and 4 bases, in that order; junction bases with no gene match: 13. Germline CDR1 KGHDR, CDR2 SFDVKD. In DNA form, the CDR3 reads TGTGCCACCCCGCCTACAGGGGTGGATTCCACCGGGGAGCTGTTTTTT. Its protein is CATPPTGVDSTGELFF.

The chain couples TRBV5-4 to TRBJ1-2, with D tentatively TRBD1 (5 bases). CDR3 length equals 14 residues. V dropped 0 bases and J dropped 4 bases, with 10 bases sitting between them. CDR1 and CDR2 (germline): SGHNT, YYREEE (reference sequence). The CDR3 sequence: CASSLGGKIYGYTF. The CDR3 nucleotides are TGTGCCAGCAGCTTGGGGGGCAAAATCTATGGCTACACCTTC.

The V and J genes are TRBV19 and TRBJ1-1; the D is unclear. The germline V gene has CDR1 LNHDA and CDR2 SQIVND (reference sequence). Trimming removed 5 bases at V and 2 bases at J, with 9 bases between. This CDR3 has 13 residues. The CDR3, as DNA: TGTGCCAGTAGTCCAGTCTTTAACACTGAAGCTTTCTTT. This sequence encodes CASSPVFNTEAFF.

V is TRBV5-1 and J is TRBJ2-4, with 7 bases aligning to TRBD2. CDR3 length: 15 amino acids. Germline CDR1 and CDR2: SGHRS and YFSETQ. The junction had 4 bases not matched to a gene; V was cut back by 4 bases and J by 0 bases. For the CDR3, the DNA is TGCGCCAGCAGCGGGGCTAGCGGAGCCAAAAACATTCAGTACTTC. Translating gives CASSGASGAKNIQYF.

This chain joins TRBV7-2 and TRBJ2-1; the D gene is possibly TRBD2 (6 bases). The V gene's germline CDR1 is SGHTA and CDR2 FQGNSA. Deletions cut 5 bases from V and 3 bases from J, with 14 bases between. The CDR3 has 15 residues. The CDR3, as DNA: TGTGCCAGCAGCGAGAACGGGGGTTTCTACAATGAGCAGTTCTTC. This codes for CASSENGGFYNEQFF.

The chain uses TRBV5-8 and TRBJ2-7, with D perhaps matching TRBD1 (6 bases). Germline CDR1 is SGHTS and CDR2 is YDEGEE. The V end lost 6 bases, the J end lost 1 base, and 11 bases lay between the germline ends. The CDR3 length is 13 residues. The CDR3 loop is CASNTGTSYEQYF. In DNA, the CDR3 is TGTGCCAGCAACACCGGGACATCCTACGAGCAGTACTTC.

V is TRBV28 and J is TRBJ1-4; 7 bases are a match to TRBD1. This CDR3 has 13 residues. With 10 bases clipped from V and 3 bases from J, the junction kept 5 bases outside the gene matches. Germline-derived CDR1 and CDR2 are MDHEN and SYDVKM. The CDR3 DNA sequence: TGTGCCACCACACAGGGGTCTAATGAAAAACTGTTTTTT. Protein: CATTQGSNEKLFF.